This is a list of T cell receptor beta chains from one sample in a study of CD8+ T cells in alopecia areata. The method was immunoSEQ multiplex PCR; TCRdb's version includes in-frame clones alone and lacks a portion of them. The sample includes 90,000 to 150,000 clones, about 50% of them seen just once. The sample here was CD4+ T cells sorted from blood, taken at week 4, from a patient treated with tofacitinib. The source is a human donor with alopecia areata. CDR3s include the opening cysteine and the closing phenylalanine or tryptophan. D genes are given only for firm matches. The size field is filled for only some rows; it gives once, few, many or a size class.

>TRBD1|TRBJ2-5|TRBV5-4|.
TGTGCCAGCAGCTTGGGTGGCCAGGGGGCCGGGGGAGAGACCCAGTACTTC
CASSLGGQGAGGETQYF
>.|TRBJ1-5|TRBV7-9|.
TGTGCCAGCAGCCTGGACCAGTTGGGTCAGCCCCAGCATTTT
CASSLDQLGQPQHF
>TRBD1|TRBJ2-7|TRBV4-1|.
TGCGCCAGCAGCCAGCGTCTCCGGGACAGGGGGGGACCCTCCTACGAGCAGTACTTC
CASSQRLRDRGGPSYEQYF
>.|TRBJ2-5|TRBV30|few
TGTGCCTGGAGTGTAGGACAGATGGTATCGGAGACCCAGTACTTC
CAWSVGQMVSETQYF
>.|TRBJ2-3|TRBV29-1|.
TGCAGCGTTGAATTACTTGTCGGGGATACGCAGTATTTT
CSVELLVGDTQYF
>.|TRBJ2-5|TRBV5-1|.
TGCGCCAGCAGCTTGAAACAGCCTGGACTTCAAGAGACCCAGTACTTC
CASSLKQPGLQETQYF
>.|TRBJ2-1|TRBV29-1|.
TGCAGCGCCCGACTGGGGGTAGCAAGGTCATACAATGAGCAGTTCTTC
CSARLGVARSYNEQFF
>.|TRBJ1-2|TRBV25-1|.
TGTGCCAGCAGTGAATCCCCGGACGGTAACTATGGCTACACCTTC
CASSESPDGNYGYTF
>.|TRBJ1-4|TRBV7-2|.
TGTGCCAGCAGCAGGAGCGGGACGGCTAATGAAAAACTGTTTTTT
CASSRSGTANEKLFF
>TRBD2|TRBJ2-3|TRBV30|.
TGTGCCTGGAGACCACTAGCGGGAGGGGCAGATACGCAGTATTTT
CAWRPLAGGADTQYF
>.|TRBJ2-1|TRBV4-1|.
TGCGCCAGCAGCCAAGTTCGACTAGTTAAGGGAGATGAGCAGTTCTTC
CASSQVRLVKGDEQFF
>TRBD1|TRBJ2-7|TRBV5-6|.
TGTGCCAGCAGCCAGCTGGACAGGGGATACGAGCAGTACTTC
CASSQLDRGYEQYF
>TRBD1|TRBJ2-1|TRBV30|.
TGTGCCTGGAATAGACAGGGGGTCAATGAGCAGTTCTTC
CAWNRQGVNEQFF
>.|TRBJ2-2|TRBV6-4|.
TGTGCCAGCAGTGAGAACAGGGCGAGCGGGGAGCTGTTTTTT
CASSENRASGELFF
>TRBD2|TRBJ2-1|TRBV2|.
TGTGCCAGCAGAGAGCGGGAGGGCCGAGGTGAGCAGTTCTTC
CASREREGRGEQFF
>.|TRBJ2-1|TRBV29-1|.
TGCAGCGTTGAGAACGACAGGACCTACAATGAGCAGTTCTTC
CSVENDRTYNEQFF
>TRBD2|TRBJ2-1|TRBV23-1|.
TGCGCCAGCACCATAGCGGGCTTTAACAATGAGCAGTTCTTC
CASTIAGFNNEQFF
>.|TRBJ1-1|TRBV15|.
TGTGCCACCAGCACCGATCGAGGAGGGAACACTGAAGCTTTCTTT
CATSTDRGGNTEAFF
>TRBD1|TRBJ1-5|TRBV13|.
TGTGCCAGCAGCTCTACCGGGACAGGGAGATATAGCAATCAGCCCCAGCATTTT
CASSSTGTGRYSNQPQHF
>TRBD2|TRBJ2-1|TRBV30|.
TGTGCCTGGGAACTCCGGGAGGCCTCCTACAATGAGCAGTTCTTC
CAWELREASYNEQFF
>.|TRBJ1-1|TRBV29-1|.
TGCAGCGGCCGGGGACGGATGAACACTGAAGCTTTCTTT
CSGRGRMNTEAFF
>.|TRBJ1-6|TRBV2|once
TGTGCCAGCAGTGACGTCGGACCTCCGGCCTCACCCCTCCACTTT
CASSDVGPPASPLHF
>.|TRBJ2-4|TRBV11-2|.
TGTGCCAGCAGCCCCCGGGTCGGGGAAGAAAACATTCAGTACTTC
CASSPRVGEENIQYF
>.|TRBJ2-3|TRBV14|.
TGTGCCAGCAGTCGAGCGGTAGGGCAGTTCACGGCGTATTTT
CASSRAVGQFTAYF
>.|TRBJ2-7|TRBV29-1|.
TGCAGCGTTGAAGATCGGACAGTCGAGCAGTACTTC
CSVEDRTVEQYF
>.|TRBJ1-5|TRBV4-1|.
TGCGCCAGCAGCCAAGCCCCCCCAGGGATGAGAAGCAATCAGCCCCAGCATTTT
CASSQAPPGMRSNQPQHF
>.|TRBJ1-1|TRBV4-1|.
TGCGCCAGCAGCCAAGACCGCGGACCGGAGGCTTTCTTT
CASSQDRGPEAFF